Below are 28 T cell receptor beta chains sequenced from a single sample in a study of early T cells in non-severe SARS-CoV-2 infection. TCRdb recomputed calls from the 5' RACE reads with MiXCR, one row per CDR3 protein. The sample shows more than 95,000 distinct CDR3 sequences, 9.5% to 11% of them seen only once. Sample: whole blood, taken at baseline. Receptor source: an adult who was a healthcare worker with PCR-confirmed SARS-CoV-2 infection or an uninfected control (not recorded which).

This clonotype was counted only a few times. The CDR3 sequence: CASSTQHAPTSYNSPLHF. The CDR3 DNA reads as TGTGCCAGCAGCACCCAACACGCTCCAACCTCCTATAATTCACCCCTCCACTTT. The V call is TRBV3-1, the J call TRBJ1-6; no clear D. This CDR3 has 18 amino acids. Trimming stripped 5 bases from V and 0 bases from J, with 17 bases between. Germline values: CDR1 LGHDT, CDR2 YNNKEL (reference sequence).

A few counts support this clonotype. The chain recombines TRBV10-1 with TRBJ2-6, with 10 bases identical to TRBD1. The J segment lost 2 bases and the V segment lost 5 bases, leaving 6 bases of the junction unmatched. The CDR3 has 17 residues. Germline V gene sequence: CDR1 WNHNN, CDR2 SYGVQD (reference sequence). CDR3 residues: CASSKGQGVTGANVLTF. CDR3 nucleotides: TGCGCCAGCAGTAAAGGACAGGGGGTTACTGGGGCCAACGTCCTGACTTTC.

The V and J genes are TRBV19 and TRBJ2-1; 7 bases align to TRBD2. V dropped 4 bases and J dropped 7; count of bases not matched to a gene: 7. CDR3 length: 14 amino acids. Per germline, CDR1 LNHDA and CDR2 SQIVND (reference sequence). The CDR3 region has the DNA TGTGCCAGTAGTACCAGGGCCGGGGGGAATGAGCAGTTCTTC. It codes for CASSTRAGGNEQFF. Combining the CDR3 with reference TRBV19 and TRBJ2-1 gives the whole variable domain DGGITQSPKYLFRKEGQNVTLSCEQNLNHDAMYWYRQDPGQGLRLIYYSQIVNDFQKGDIAEGYSVSREKKESFPLTVTSAQKNPTAFYLCASSTRAGGNEQFFGPGTRLTVL.

This chain links TRBV5-1 with TRBJ1-1, with TRBD1 as a possible D gene (5 bases). This CDR3 spans 14 amino acids. V dropped 1 base and J dropped 2 bases, with 9 bases sitting between them. CDR1 and CDR2 (germline): SGHRS, YFSETQ. This CDR3 reads CASSLSGTNTEAFF. CDR3 coding DNA: TGCGCCAGCAGCTTGTCCGGGACTAACACTGAAGCTTTCTTT.

The gene calls are TRBV24-1 and TRBJ2-4; weak D call: TRBD1 (6 bases). Germline lookup yields CDR1 KGHDR and CDR2 SFDVKD. The CDR3 length is 17 residues. V was trimmed by 2 bases and J by 9 bases, leaving 22 bases between them. The CDR3: CATSDSAAPGVHGIQYF. The CDR3 DNA reads as TGTGCCACCAGTGATTCCGCAGCGCCAGGGGTTCACGGCATTCAGTACTTC.

This clonotype has more than one count but fewer than ten. J is TRBJ2-5 and V is TRBV5-6, with 9 positions matching TRBD1. This CDR3 is 13 amino acids long. The V and J ends lost 4 bases and 5 bases, in that order; junction bases with no gene match: 3. Germline V gene sequence: CDR1 SGHDT, CDR2 YYEEEE. In DNA, the CDR3 is TGTGCCAGCAGCGAAGACAGGGGGGAGACCCAGTACTTC. This encodes CASSEDRGETQYF.

In its sample, this clonotype was seen many times. The gene calls are TRBV18 and TRBJ2-7; D may be TRBD2 (5 bases). The CDR3 length is 13 residues. CDR1 KGHSH and CDR2 LQKENI come from the germline V gene. V was cut by 2 bases and J by 4 bases, with 9 bases left in between. The CDR3: CASSPTGGYEQYF. CDR3 in DNA: TGTGCCAGCTCACCAACCGGAGGTTACGAGCAGTACTTC.

J is TRBJ2-3 and V is TRBV2; D is possibly TRBD1 (7 bases). Germline V lookup: CDR1 SNHLY, CDR2 FYNNEI. V gave up 6 bases and J gave up 0 bases, with 22 bases separating them. CDR3 length: 18 amino acids. The CDR3 here is CASREGQNRDLSTDTQYF. The DNA for the CDR3 is TGTGCCAGCAGGGAGGGACAGAATCGGGACCTCAGCACAGATACGCAGTATTTT. The full variable domain, in which reference TRBV2 and TRBJ2-3 provide the parts outside the CDR3, is EPEVTQTPSHQVTQMGQEVILRCVPISNHLYFYWYRQILGQKVEFLVSFYNNEISEKSEIFDDQFSVERPDGSNFTLKIRSTKLEDSAMYFCASREGQNRDLSTDTQYFGPGTRLTVL.

This clonotype was seen a few times. V usage is TRBV11-2 and J usage is TRBJ1-6; possible D gene TRBD1, 5 bases. The V gene lost 3 bases and the J gene lost 8 bases, with 8 bases spanning the gap. This CDR3 has 13 residues. Germline-derived CDR1 and CDR2 are SGHAT and FQNNGV. Here the CDR3 DNA reads TGTGCCAGCAGCTTCAGGGAGGATTCACCCCTCCACTTT. It yields the protein CASSFREDSPLHF. Using reference TRBV11-2 and TRBJ1-6 for the parts outside the CDR3, the full variable domain is EAGVAQSPRYKIIEKRQSVAFWCNPISGHATLYWYQQILGQGPKLLIQFQNNGVVDDSQLPKDRFSAERLKGVDSTLKIQPAKLEDSAVYLCASSFREDSPLHFGNGTRLTVT.

This clonotype was detected many times. The J gene is TRBJ1-6, the V gene TRBV6-6, with 8 bases identical to TRBD1. The ends lost 0 bases at V and 10 bases at J; junction bases unmatched: 11. Germline lookup yields CDR1 MNHNY and CDR2 SVGAGI (reference sequence). CDR3 length equals 17 residues. The CDR3 coding sequence is TGTGCCAGCAGTTACTCGGACAGGGAAGGGTGGGGCTCACCCCTCCACTTT. Protein: CASSYSDREGWGSPLHF.

This clonotype was seen more than once but under ten times. V and J are TRBV18 and TRBJ1-4, with D perhaps TRBD1 (6 bases). CDR3 length equals 16 residues. The germline V and J ends were trimmed by 4 bases and 0 bases, with 12 bases remaining between them. Looked up from germline, CDR1 is KGHSH and CDR2 is LQKENI. Here the CDR3 reads CASSQRDIATNEKLFF. The CDR3 DNA reads as TGTGCCAGCTCACAACGGGACATTGCAACTAATGAAAAACTGTTTTTT.

This clonotype was counted a few times. The chain couples TRBV6-9 to TRBJ2-4; the match to TRBD1 covers 7 bases. This CDR3 contains 15 residues. Trimming removed 6 bases from V and 4 bases from J; junction bases left unmatched: 9. Germline loops: CDR1 MNHGY, CDR2 SVAAGI. CDR3 nucleotide sequence: TGTGCCAGCAGGCGCCGGGACAGCTCAAAAAACATTCAGTACTTC. It is translated as CASRRRDSSKNIQYF.

Only a few counts were recorded for this clonotype. The J gene is TRBJ2-7, the V gene TRBV20-1; TRBD1 matches 12 bases. The CDR3 sequence is 14 residues long. CDR1 is DFQATT, CDR2 SNEGSKA, per germline (reference sequence). With V trimmed by 3 bases and J by 7 bases, 7 bases remained unmatched. The CDR3, as DNA: TGCAGTGCTAGTTGGGGACAGGGGGCGTATGAGCAGTACTTC. This codes for CSASWGQGAYEQYF.

This clonotype was seen at least ten times. This chain uses TRBV20-1 with TRBJ2-3; D perhaps matches TRBD2 (6 bases). Per the germline V gene, CDR1 is DFQATT and CDR2 is SNEGSKA (reference sequence). V was shortened by 3 bases and J by 2 bases, with 15 bases between the two germline ends. The CDR3 runs to 15 residues. CDR3: CSARGVSGSTDTQYF. The CDR3 DNA reads TGCAGTGCTAGGGGTGTTAGCGGTTCCACAGATACGCAGTATTTT.

This clonotype has just a few counts. The V call is TRBV6-5, the J call TRBJ2-7, with 7 positions matching TRBD1. Trimming removed 2 bases from V and 0 bases from J; junction bases left unmatched: 10. CDR1 MNHEY and CDR2 SVGAGI come from the germline V gene. The CDR3 runs to 17 residues. Written as DNA, the CDR3 is TGTGCCAGCAGTTACCGATTGGGACAGCCCAGCTCCTACGAGCAGTACTTC. Translation gives CASSYRLGQPSSYEQYF.

V gene TRBV27 combines with J gene TRBJ1-6; the D is unclear. Per germline, CDR1 MNHEY and CDR2 SMNVEV (reference sequence). The CDR3 consists of 13 residues. The V end lost 3 bases, the J end lost 7 bases, and 7 bases lay between the germline ends. CDR3 residues: CASSFTGNSPLHF. CDR3 bases: TGTGCCAGCAGTTTTACGGGAAATTCACCCCTCCACTTT.

This clonotype was counted only a few times. The CDR3 nucleotides read TGTGCCAGCAGCTTAGGGCCAGGGGGGTTTTCCTACAATGAGCAGTTCTTC. Amino acids: CASSLGPGGFSYNEQFF. The chain combines TRBV11-3 with TRBJ2-1; weak D call: TRBD1 (7 bases). Germline V lookup: CDR1 SGHNT, CDR2 YENEEA. The length of the CDR3 is 17 residues. V was shortened by 1 base and J by 1 base, with 14 bases between the two germline ends.

The table lists this clonotype with many counts. V is TRBV6-1 and J is TRBJ1-1; TRBD1 agrees at 9 bases. V shed 7 bases, J shed 1 base, and the junction held 16 bases outside the gene matches. Germline V gene lookup returns CDR1 MNHNS and CDR2 SASEGT. CDR3 length equals 18 residues. CDR3 amino acids: CASTTGGVPPRKNTEAFF. As DNA, the CDR3 is TGTGCCAGCACGACAGGGGGTGTCCCCCCCCGAAAGAACACTGAAGCTTTCTTT.

This clonotype was recorded a few times. The rearrangement uses TRBV11-2 and TRBJ2-1; 7 bases are a match to TRBD2. Germline CDR1 and CDR2: SGHAT and FQNNGV. This CDR3 is built from 16 residues. V shed 5 bases, J shed 3 bases, and the junction held 10 bases outside the gene matches. The CDR3 region is CASSLQAGLRYNEQFF. In nucleotides, the CDR3 is TGTGCCAGCAGCCTGCAAGCGGGACTCCGCTACAATGAGCAGTTCTTC.

The genes are TRBV15 and TRBJ1-1; 9 bases line up with TRBD1. The CDR3 has 16 residues. Per germline, CDR1 LNHNV and CDR2 YYDKDF (reference sequence). V gave up 5 bases and J gave up 5 bases; unmatched junction bases: 12. In DNA, the CDR3 is TGTGCCACCAGCCCTCGAGGAGGACAGGGGTATACTGAAGCTTTCTTT. Protein sequence: CATSPRGGQGYTEAFF.

The chain uses TRBV20-1 and TRBJ2-1; D is undetermined. The CDR3 contains 12 residues. Germline V gene sequence: CDR1 DFQATT, CDR2 SNEGSKA (reference sequence). V was pared by 3 bases and J by 5 bases, with 8 bases between. The CDR3 nucleotides are TGCAGTGCTAGCCCAACTAACAATGAGCAGTTCTTC. Translated: CSASPTNNEQFF.

The table lists this clonotype with a few counts. This chain links TRBV5-4 with TRBJ2-5; 8 nucleotides agree with TRBD1. The V gene end was trimmed by 0 bases and the J gene end by 2 bases; junction bases not matched to a gene: 3. Germline CDR1 SGHNT, CDR2 YYREEE (reference sequence). The CDR3 sequence is 15 residues long. Here the CDR3 DNA reads TGTGCCAGCAGCTTGGGACAGGGGAATCAAGAGACCCAGTACTTC. Amino acid sequence: CASSLGQGNQETQYF.

This clonotype appeared many times. This chain joins TRBV7-3 and TRBJ2-3; 14 bases align to TRBD2. The CDR3 runs to 15 residues. J was trimmed by 5 bases and V by 4 bases; bases with no gene match: 2. Germline V gene sequence: CDR1 SGHTA, CDR2 FQGTGA. The CDR3 DNA reads TGTGCCAGCAGCTCCGGGACTAGCGGGAGAGATACGCAGTATTTT. This codes for CASSSGTSGRDTQYF.

The sample holds a few counts of this clonotype. The V gene is TRBV7-9, the J gene TRBJ2-7; 11 bases align to TRBD2. Germline trimming cut 5 bases from V and 2 bases from J; bases unmatched to any gene: 8. The CDR3 sequence is 16 residues long. Germline assignment: CDR1 SEHNR and CDR2 FQNEAQ (reference sequence). The CDR3 nucleotides read TGTGCCAGCAGCCGCGGACTAGCGGGCAAAACCTACGAGCAGTACTTC. Its translation is CASSRGLAGKTYEQYF.

The chain combines TRBV2 with TRBJ2-1; 10 bases agree with TRBD2. V was clipped by 2 bases and J by 15 bases; unmatched bases: 10. The germline V gene encodes CDR1 SNHLY and CDR2 FYNNEI. CDR3 size: 14 residues. The CDR3, as DNA: TGTGCCAGCAGTGAACAACTAGCGGGAATAAATCCGTTCTTC. Protein: CASSEQLAGINPFF.

The rearrangement uses TRBV2 and TRBJ2-2; 10 positions agree with TRBD2. This CDR3 region has 14 residues. Germline CDR1 and CDR2: SNHLY and FYNNEI. The ends lost 7 bases at V and 9 bases at J; junction bases unmatched: 8. As DNA, the CDR3 is TGTGCCAGCACCCGGGGACTAGCGACCCGGGAGCTGTTTTTT. Its translation: CASTRGLATRELFF.

The chain joins TRBV5-4 to TRBJ1-3; 8 bases line up with TRBD1. J gave up 4 bases and V 1 base, and 4 bases lay outside the gene matches. Germline V gene sequence: CDR1 SGHNT, CDR2 YYREEE (reference sequence). This CDR3 region has 15 residues. CDR3: CASSLQGAPGNTIYF. The CDR3 DNA is TGTGCCAGCAGCTTGCAGGGGGCGCCCGGAAACACCATATATTTT.

This clonotype was detected a few times. The rearrangement links TRBV19 to TRBJ2-3, with D unresolved. V dropped 9 bases and J dropped 1 base, with 20 bases sitting between them. The CDR3 is made up of 16 amino acids. CDR1 is LNHDA and CDR2 is SQIVND in the germline V gene (reference sequence). The CDR3 nucleotides read TGTGCCAGCACCCTTCCGGGTTCGGTTGGCACAGATACGCAGTATTTT. This translates into CASTLPGSVGTDTQYF.